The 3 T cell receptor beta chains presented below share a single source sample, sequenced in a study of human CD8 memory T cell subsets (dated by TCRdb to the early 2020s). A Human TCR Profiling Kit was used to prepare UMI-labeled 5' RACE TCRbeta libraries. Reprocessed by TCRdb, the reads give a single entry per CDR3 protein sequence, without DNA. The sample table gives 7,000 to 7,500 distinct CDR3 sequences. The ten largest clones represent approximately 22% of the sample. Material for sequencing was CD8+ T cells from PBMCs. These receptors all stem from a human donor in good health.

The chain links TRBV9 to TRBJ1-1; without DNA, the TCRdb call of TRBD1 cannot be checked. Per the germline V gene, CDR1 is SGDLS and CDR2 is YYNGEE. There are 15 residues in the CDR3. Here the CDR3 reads CASSAGTGMNTEAFF.

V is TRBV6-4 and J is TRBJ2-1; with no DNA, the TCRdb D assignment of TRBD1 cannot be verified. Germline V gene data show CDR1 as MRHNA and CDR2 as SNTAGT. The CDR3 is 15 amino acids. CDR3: CASSDSGGAYNEQFF.

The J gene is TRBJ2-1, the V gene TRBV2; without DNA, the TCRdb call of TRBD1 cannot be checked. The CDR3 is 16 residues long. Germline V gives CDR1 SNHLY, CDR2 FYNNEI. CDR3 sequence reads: CASSELIGTLYNEQFF.